One and the same sample provided the 31 T cell receptor beta chains below, sequenced in a study of somatic mutations in cytotoxic T cells in rheumatoid arthritis. Measured with immunoSEQ multiplex PCR; TCRdb has only the in-frame clones, and not every one. This sample has about 26,000 clones, with 82% found just once. The sequenced material came from CD8+ T cells sorted from blood. Receptors were obtained from a man aged 50 to 59 in good health.

The gene calls are TRBV5-8 and TRBJ1-2; 11 nucleotides agree with TRBD1. After removal of 8 bases from V and 4 bases from J, the junction contained 10 bases not matched to a gene. From germline, CDR1 is SGHTS and CDR2 YDEGEE. The CDR3 loop spans 15 amino acids. The CDR3: CARIPGQGGGYGYTF. CDR3 sequence (DNA): TGTGCCAGGATACCGGGACAGGGGGGAGGCTATGGCTACACCTTC.

The chain carries TRBV11-3 and TRBJ2-1; 8 nucleotides line up with TRBD2. Germline trimming cut 0 bases from V and 4 bases from J; bases unmatched to any gene: 5. Germline V lookup: CDR1 SGHNT, CDR2 YENEEA. The CDR3 totals 16 residues. This CDR3 is CASSLDGTSKYNEQFF. CDR3 nucleotides: TGTGCCAGCAGCTTAGATGGGACTAGTAAATACAATGAGCAGTTCTTC.

V and J are TRBV5-6 and TRBJ2-7; unclear D gene. The germline V and J ends were trimmed by 4 bases and 3 bases, with 17 bases remaining between them. Germline V lookup: CDR1 SGHDT, CDR2 YYEEEE. CDR3 length equals 15 residues. The CDR3 region has the DNA TGTGCCAGCAGCCTAATGCCAGGTGAGAACTACGAGCAGTACTTC. Translated, it gives CASSLMPGENYEQYF.

The chain links TRBV7-8 to TRBJ2-7, with D perhaps matching TRBD2 (7 bases). V lost 5 bases and J lost 3, with 17 bases in between. Germline V gives CDR1 SGHVS, CDR2 FQNEAQ. This CDR3 region has 15 residues. This CDR3 reads CASSPGEGVLYEQYF. DNA for the CDR3: TGTGCCAGCAGCCCGGGGGAGGGGGTACTCTACGAGCAGTACTTC.

The rearrangement links TRBV9 to TRBJ2-7, with D maybe TRBD2 (5 bases). V dropped 3 bases and J dropped 7 bases, with 29 bases sitting between them. The CDR3 contains 18 residues. The germline gives CDR1 SGDLS, CDR2 YYNGEE. Written as DNA, the CDR3 is TGTGCCAGCAGCGCTAGCCAGCGGACCCGAACGCTTCCTGAGGAGCAGTACTTC. It is translated as CASSASQRTRTLPEEQYF.

V usage is TRBV10-3 and J usage is TRBJ2-3; D is ambiguous. Germline V gene lookup returns CDR1 ENHRY and CDR2 SYGVKD. The V gene lost 2 bases and the J gene lost 1 base, with 10 bases spanning the gap. The CDR3 extends over 15 amino acids. The CDR3 sequence is CAISEGQAGTDTQYF. The CDR3 nucleotides are TGTGCCATCAGTGAGGGTCAGGCCGGCACAGATACGCAGTATTTT.

The chain has TRBV7-8 and TRBJ2-1; 9 bases are a match to TRBD2. The CDR3 totals 20 residues. Unmatched junction bases numbered 17, after V lost 5 bases and J lost 0 bases. Germline CDR1 and CDR2: SGHVS and FQNEAQ. In DNA form, the CDR3 reads TGTGCCAGCAGCCAGGGGATAGCGGGAGTCGCACCGAGCTCCTACAATGAGCAGTTCTTC. Amino acids: CASSQGIAGVAPSSYNEQFF.

J is TRBJ2-1 and V is TRBV5-8; 8 bases match TRBD1. The CDR3 runs 13 residues. With V trimmed by 4 bases and J by 7 bases, 4 bases remained unmatched. Per the germline V gene, CDR1 is SGHTS and CDR2 is YDEGEE. CDR3 in amino acids: CASSLNRGNEQFF. The CDR3 DNA sequence: TGTGCCAGCAGCCTGAACAGGGGGAATGAGCAGTTCTTC.

The chain employs TRBV19 and TRBJ1-4; TRBD1 matches 7 bases. Germline V lookup: CDR1 LNHDA, CDR2 SQIVND (reference sequence). The length of the CDR3 is 14 residues. Losses at the gene ends were 5 bases for V and 7 bases for J; bases not matched to a gene: 7. The CDR3 region is CASSPGTAGEKLFF. DNA for the CDR3: TGTGCCAGTAGTCCTGGGACAGCCGGTGAAAAACTGTTTTTT. Together with reference TRBV19 and TRBJ1-4, the CDR3 gives the full variable domain: DGGITQSPKYLFRKEGQNVTLSCEQNLNHDAMYWYRQDPGQGLRLIYYSQIVNDFQKGDIAEGYSVSREKKESFPLTVTSAQKNPTAFYLCASSPGTAGEKLFFGSGTQLSVL.

This rearrangement joins TRBV7-9 to TRBJ2-1; 7 nucleotides align to TRBD2. This CDR3 contains 14 residues. Trimming took 0 bases from V and 8 from J; bases not matched to a gene: 4. Germline lookup yields CDR1 SEHNR and CDR2 FQNEAQ (reference sequence). CDR3 in amino acids: CASSLARLADEQFF. The CDR3 DNA follows: TGTGCCAGCAGCTTAGCGAGACTAGCCGATGAGCAGTTCTTC.

This rearrangement joins TRBV9 to TRBJ2-1; the match to TRBD2 covers 9 bases. This CDR3 has 15 residues. The ends lost 3 bases at V and 7 bases at J; junction bases unmatched: 8. From germline, CDR1 is SGDLS and CDR2 YYNGEE. CDR3 in DNA: TGTGCCAGCAGCGCAGGGGCTAGCGGGATGAATGAGCAGTTCTTC. This codes for CASSAGASGMNEQFF.

The gene calls are TRBV5-6 and TRBJ2-3; D unclear. The germline CDR1 and CDR2 sequences are SGHDT and YYEEEE. There are 12 residues in the CDR3. Trimming cost V 4 bases and J 0 bases, with 3 bases left between them. The CDR3 nucleotides are TGTGCCAGCAGCCCCAGCACAGATACGCAGTATTTT. Translation: CASSPSTDTQYF.

The chain uses TRBV7-8 and TRBJ2-1; D possibly corresponds to TRBD2 (5 bases). The CDR3 totals 17 residues. V was trimmed by 2 bases and J by 5 bases, leaving 19 bases between them. The V gene's germline CDR1 is SGHVS and CDR2 FQNEAQ. CDR3 sequence reads: CASSLFARLGDHNEQFF. CDR3 nucleotides: TGTGCCAGCAGCTTATTCGCTAGATTGGGAGATCACAATGAGCAGTTCTTC. The whole variable domain, filled in from reference TRBV7-8 and TRBJ2-1, reads GAGVSQSPRYKVAKRGQDVALRCDPISGHVSLFWYQQALGQGPEFLTYFQNEAQLDKSGLPSDRFFAERPEGSVSTLKIQRTQQEDSAVYLCASSLFARLGDHNEQFFGPGTRLTVL.

V usage is TRBV25-1 and J usage is TRBJ2-2; TRBD1 matches at 8 bases. V was clipped by 3 bases and J by 3 bases; unmatched bases: 0. The CDR3 runs 14 residues. Germline V gives CDR1 MGHDK, CDR2 SYGVNS. This chain's CDR3 is CASSEDRDTGELFF. CDR3 nucleotide sequence: TGTGCCAGCAGTGAGGACAGGGACACCGGGGAGCTGTTTTTT.

This clone was counted a few times. The chain links TRBV19 to TRBJ1-5; 8 bases match TRBD1. This CDR3 spans 15 amino acids. Per the germline V gene, CDR1 is LNHDA and CDR2 is SQIVND (reference sequence). Trimming took 9 bases from V and 4 from J; bases not matched to a gene: 11. CDR3 coding DNA: TGTGCCAGCTGGGGCAGGGGGCCAAGTAATCAGCCCCAGCATTTT. As protein: CASWGRGPSNQPQHF.

This clone was counted between two and nine times. The rearrangement links TRBV27 to TRBJ1-2, with 10 bases lining up with TRBD1. CDR1 and CDR2 (germline): MNHEY, SMNVEV (reference sequence). This CDR3 region has 14 residues. J gave up 8 bases and V 4 bases, and 7 bases lay outside the gene matches. CDR3: CASSSVGTGVGYTF. The CDR3 nucleotides read TGTGCCAGCAGTTCGGTCGGGACAGGGGTAGGCTACACCTTC.

Only a few counts were recorded for this clone. The J gene is TRBJ1-1, the V gene TRBV7-6; D is unclear. The CDR3 covers 14 residues. V was cut by 1 base and J by 2 bases, with 8 bases left in between. Germline CDR1 and CDR2: SGHVS and FNYEAQ. The CDR3 DNA reads TGTGCCAGCAGCTTAGAGGCAGGAAACACTGAAGCTTTCTTT. It specifies CASSLEAGNTEAFF.

V is TRBV6-4 and J is TRBJ1-2; TRBD1 might be the D (5 bases). Germline CDR1 reads MRHNA; CDR2 reads SNTAGT. This CDR3 region has 15 residues. V was shortened by 7 bases and J by 2 bases, with 17 bases between the two germline ends. The DNA of the CDR3 is TGTGCCAGCACCTCTTCGGCAGGGTCCAACTATGGCTACACCTTC. Its translation: CASTSSAGSNYGYTF.

The V and J genes are TRBV29-1 and TRBJ1-2; no clear D. The V gene lost 3 bases and the J gene lost 4 bases, with 3 bases spanning the gap. The germline gives CDR1 SQVTM, CDR2 ANQGSEA. This CDR3 spans 10 amino acids. The CDR3 loop is CSVDIYGYTF. The CDR3 nucleotides are TGCAGCGTTGACATCTATGGCTACACCTTC.

The V gene is TRBV5-8, the J gene TRBJ2-7; TRBD1 aligns across 7 bases. CDR1 is SGHTS and CDR2 is YDEGEE in the germline V gene. The CDR3 length is 14 residues. J was trimmed by 3 bases and V by 5 bases; bases with no gene match: 8. CDR3 sequence reads: CASRETGQYYEQYF. The CDR3 bases are TGTGCCAGCAGAGAAACGGGACAGTACTACGAGCAGTACTTC.

By share, this clone counts as medium-sized. The V gene is TRBV2, the J gene TRBJ1-4; D is ambiguous. The germline CDR1 and CDR2 sequences are SNHLY and FYNNEI. V lost 5 bases to trimming and J lost 7 bases, with 14 bases between them. The CDR3 consists of 14 residues. The CDR3 sequence: CASSTRVPFEKLFF. CDR3 nucleotide sequence: TGTGCCAGCAGTACCCGGGTTCCATTTGAAAAACTGTTTTTT. Together with reference TRBV2 and TRBJ1-4, the CDR3 gives the full variable domain: EPEVTQTPSHQVTQMGQEVILRCVPISNHLYFYWYRQILGQKVEFLVSFYNNEISEKSEIFDDQFSVERPDGSNFTLKIRSTKLEDSAMYFCASSTRVPFEKLFFGSGTQLSVL.

The rearrangement links TRBV9 to TRBJ2-3, with D uncertain. In germline, CDR1 is SGDLS, CDR2 YYNGEE. The CDR3 spans 14 residues. V lost 0 bases and J lost 4, with 9 bases in between. The CDR3 bases are TGTGCCAGCAGCGTAGGTAAGGTAGCAGATACGCAGTATTTT. It specifies CASSVGKVADTQYF.

The chain joins TRBV2 to TRBJ2-7; D may be TRBD2 (5 bases). Germline V gene lookup returns CDR1 SNHLY and CDR2 FYNNEI. The CDR3 spans 14 residues. Between the trimmed V and J ends, which lost 4 bases and 4 bases, there was a span of 14 bases. Here the CDR3 reads CASSAVSGVYEQYF. CDR3 bases: TGTGCCAGCAGTGCGGTGAGCGGAGTATACGAGCAGTACTTC. Drawing the rest from reference TRBV2 and TRBJ2-7, the complete variable domain is EPEVTQTPSHQVTQMGQEVILRCVPISNHLYFYWYRQILGQKVEFLVSFYNNEISEKSEIFDDQFSVERPDGSNFTLKIRSTKLEDSAMYFCASSAVSGVYEQYFGPGTRLTVT.

J is TRBJ2-7 and V is TRBV11-3, with a weak D call TRBD2 (6 bases). Trimming removed 5 bases at V and 4 bases at J, with 27 bases between. The CDR3 is made up of 18 amino acids. CDR1 SGHNT and CDR2 YENEEA come from the germline V gene. The CDR3 bases are TGTGCCAGCAGCCCTCTGGGGGGAGGCTGGGGTCGGACTTACGAGCAGTACTTC. This translates into CASSPLGGGWGRTYEQYF. The full variable domain, its missing parts supplied by reference TRBV11-3 and TRBJ2-7, is EAGVVQSPRYKIIEKKQPVAFWCNPISGHNTLYWYLQNLGQGPELLIRYENEEAVDDSQLPKDRFSAERLKGVDSTLKIQPAELGDSAVYLCASSPLGGGWGRTYEQYFGPGTRLTVT.

The table lists this clone with a few counts. The J gene is TRBJ2-5, the V gene TRBV7-9; no clear D gene. Germline loops: CDR1 SEHNR, CDR2 FQNEAQ (reference sequence). This CDR3 is built from 14 residues. Deletions cut 5 bases from V and 2 bases from J, with 12 bases between. CDR3 coding DNA: TGTGCCAGCAGCCCCGATCTGGTACAAGAGACCCAGTACTTC. Translation gives CASSPDLVQETQYF.

The chain couples TRBV7-9 to TRBJ2-3; 9 bases line up with TRBD2. The CDR3 is made up of 16 amino acids. The V segment lost 1 base and the J segment 2 bases; nucleotides outside the gene matches: 4. Germline-derived CDR1 and CDR2 are SEHNR and FQNEAQ (reference sequence). CDR3 in amino acids: CASSLVGGRDTDTQYF. Here the CDR3 DNA reads TGTGCCAGCAGCTTAGTTGGCGGGAGGGACACAGATACGCAGTATTTT.

As to this clone: Mismatch with germline at one junction end may stem from a read error. The V and J genes are TRBV4-1 and TRBJ2-7, with a weak D call TRBD2 (6 bases). The CDR3 extends over 13 amino acids. The V gene's germline CDR1 is MGHRA and CDR2 YSYEKL. DNA for the CDR3: TGCGCCAGCAGCCAAGATCGGGCTAGCGAGACACACTTC. It translates to CASSQDRASETHF.

This chain connects TRBV10-1 to TRBJ2-1, with unresolved D. V lost 0 bases and J lost 4, with 4 bases in between. From germline, CDR1 is WNHNN and CDR2 SYGVQD (reference sequence). CDR3 length: 13 residues. CDR3 region: CASSESKYNEQFF. The DNA of the CDR3 is TGCGCCAGCAGTGAGTCAAAATACAATGAGCAGTTCTTC.

The V call is TRBV11-3, the J call TRBJ2-7; possibly TRBD2 for D (6 bases). Trimming took off 5 bases at V and 0 bases at J, with 11 bases between the two ends. CDR1 is SGHNT and CDR2 is YENEEA in the germline V gene. The CDR3 totals 14 residues. In DNA form, the CDR3 reads TGTGCCAGCAGCCCGAGGCGGGGCTCCTACGAGCAGTACTTC. It is translated as CASSPRRGSYEQYF.

The chain recombines TRBV5-8 with TRBJ1-5; 7 bases align to TRBD1. Germline CDR1 reads SGHTS; CDR2 reads YDEGEE. V was clipped by 2 bases and J by 7 bases; unmatched bases: 6. The CDR3 totals 14 residues. CDR3 in amino acids: CASSFGQGGQPQHF. As DNA, the CDR3 is TGTGCCAGCAGCTTCGGGCAGGGGGGGCAGCCCCAGCATTTT.

The chain recombines TRBV10-3 with TRBJ2-7; 7 positions match TRBD1. This CDR3 comprises 15 residues. Germline trimming cut 7 bases from V and 0 bases from J; bases unmatched to any gene: 9. Germline V gene data show CDR1 as ENHRY and CDR2 as SYGVKD. The CDR3 DNA sequence: TGTGCCATCAAAGGCTCCACAGGGGTCTCCTACGAGCAGTACTTC. Its translation: CAIKGSTGVSYEQYF.